These T cell receptor beta chains were read from a single sample in a study of blood T cell repertoires in COVID-19. Clones were read by immunoSEQ multiplex PCR, and TCRdb kept only the in-frame ones, dropping some. The table lists fewer than 300,000 clones, approximately 90% of them singletons. Sequenced sample: PBMCs or T cells enriched from blood (not recorded which). These receptors were collected from a woman aged 25-40 years who had recovered from COVID-19. The CDR3 runs from the conserved cysteine through the conserved F or W. The D gene is left open where the match is weak. Only some rows state a clone size, as once, few, many or a class for expanded clones.

J | length | size | V | D | CDR3 | DNA
TRBJ1-4 | 13 | once | TRBV7-9 | - | CASTRGGDEKLFF | TGTGCCAGCACCCGGGGAGGCGATGAAAAACTGTTTTTT
TRBJ1-1 | 18 | once | TRBV11-2 | - | CASSLGSPRTRGDTEAFF | TGTGCCAGCAGCTTAGGATCGCCTAGGACACGAGGCGACACTGAAGCTTTCTTT
TRBJ1-1 | 12 | - | TRBV10-3 | - | CAISELGVKAFF | TGTGCCATCAGTGAGTTAGGGGTGAAAGCTTTCTTT
TRBJ1-5 | 15 | - | TRBV30 | TRBD1 | CAWSKQGLSNQPQHF | TGTGCCTGGAGTAAACAGGGGCTTAGCAATCAGCCCCAGCATTTT
TRBJ1-5 | 17 | - | TRBV19 | TRBD1 | CASSIDLVGTGSQPQHF | TGTGCCAGTAGTATAGATCTGGTTGGGACAGGGAGTCAGCCCCAGCATTTT
TRBJ2-1 | 15 | - | TRBV29-1 | - | CSVDTATSSYNEQFF | TGCAGCGTTGACACGGCGACTAGCTCCTACAATGAGCAGTTCTTC
TRBJ1-1 | 15 | - | TRBV5-6 | TRBD1 | CASSGGQGLNTEAFF | TGTGCCAGCAGCGGGGGACAGGGGTTGAACACTGAAGCTTTCTTT
TRBJ2-1 | 13 | - | TRBV27 | - | CASSPQSYNEQFF | TGTGCCAGCAGTCCACAATCCTACAATGAGCAGTTCTTC
TRBJ2-7 | 13 | - | TRBV6-6 | - | CASAGPNSYEQYF | TGTGCCAGTGCGGGACCAAACTCCTACGAGCAGTACTTC
TRBJ2-2 | 16 | - | TRBV5-4 | TRBD2 | CASSYLGGLDTGELFF | TGTGCCAGCAGTTACCTGGGGGGGTTAGATACCGGGGAGCTGTTTTTT
TRBJ2-7 | 14 | - | TRBV7-8 | - | CASGGRVGTYEQYF | TGTGCCAGCGGGGGCCGAGTCGGCACCTACGAGCAGTACTTC
TRBJ2-5 | 18 | - | TRBV9 | TRBD2 | CASSPHPGLAGEVGTQYF | TGTGCCAGCAGCCCACACCCGGGACTAGCGGGAGAAGTTGGGACCCAGTACTTC
TRBJ2-1 | 16 | - | TRBV6-2/TRBV6-3 | TRBD2 | CASSTTSGRVNNEQFF | TGTGCCAGCAGTACCACTAGCGGGAGGGTAAACAATGAGCAGTTCTTC
TRBJ1-6 | 14 | - | TRBV27 | TRBD1 | CASSLQTGISPLHF | TGTGCCAGCAGTTTACAGACAGGGATCTCACCCCTCCACTTT
TRBJ2-1 | 16 | - | TRBV6-2/TRBV6-3 | - | CASSRLHTGTNNEQFF | TGTGCCAGCAGTCGCCTCCATACAGGGACTAATAATGAGCAGTTCTTC
TRBJ2-7 | 13 | - | TRBV5-4 | TRBD1 | CASRPTGSYEQYF | TGTGCCAGCAGACCGACAGGGAGTTACGAGCAGTACTTC
TRBJ2-2 | 14 | - | TRBV5-4 | TRBD2 | CASSLVGRAGELFF | TGTGCCAGCAGCTTGGTGGGGAGGGCCGGGGAGCTGTTTTTT
TRBJ2-7 | 16 | - | TRBV5-1 | TRBD2 | CASSLDGTSASYEQYF | TGCGCCAGCAGCTTGGACGGGACTAGCGCATCCTACGAGCAGTACTTC
TRBJ2-7 | 13 | - | TRBV25-1 | TRBD1 | CASSGGQAYEQYF | TGTGCCAGCAGTGGAGGACAGGCCTACGAGCAGTACTTC
TRBJ2-1 | 16 | - | TRBV28 | - | CASSLLGGSTYNEQFF | TGTGCCAGCAGTTTACTTGGGGGGAGCACCTACAATGAGCAGTTCTTC
TRBJ2-3 | 16 | - | TRBV9 | TRBD2 | CASSPRLAGGPDTQYF | TGTGCCAGCAGCCCCAGGTTAGCGGGAGGGCCAGATACGCAGTATTTT
TRBJ2-1 | 15 | - | TRBV30 | TRBD2 | CAWKSQAGEGGEQFF | TGTGCCTGGAAAAGTCAGGCGGGAGAGGGCGGTGAGCAGTTCTTC
TRBJ2-5 | 14 | - | TRBV6-5 | TRBD1 | CASKLTGGTETQYF | TGTGCCAGCAAGTTAACAGGGGGCACAGAGACCCAGTACTTC
TRBJ2-7 | 15 | - | TRBV3-1/TRBV3-2 | TRBD2 | CASSPGTSGSDEQYF | TGTGCCAGCAGCCCCGGGACTAGCGGGAGTGACGAGCAGTACTTC
TRBJ2-3 | 13 | - | TRBV19 | - | CASRVASTDTQYF | TGTGCATCCCGGGTGGCTAGCACAGATACGCAGTATTTT
TRBJ2-7 | 14 | - | TRBV28 | - | CASSFSAGRYEQYF | TGTGCCAGCAGTTTTTCGGCAGGGCGCTACGAGCAGTACTTC
TRBJ2-1 | 16 | - | TRBV25-1 | - | CASSGLGGGLNNEQFF | TGTGCCAGCAGTGGCTTAGGGGGAGGGCTGAACAATGAGCAGTTCTTC
TRBJ2-7 | 14 | - | TRBV7-2 | TRBD2 | CASSSPPAGGEQYF | TGTGCCAGCAGCTCCCCCCCAGCGGGAGGCGAGCAGTACTTC
TRBJ2-1 | 16 | - | TRBV27 | TRBD2 | CASSNHGLATYNEQFF | TGTGCCAGCAGTAACCACGGACTAGCGACCTACAATGAGCAGTTCTTC